This T cell receptor beta chain originates from a study of preoperative IRX-2 immunotherapy in early breast cancer. The assay was immunoSEQ multiplex PCR, and TCRdb's table has in-frame clones only and misses some. Of 30,000 to 45,000 clones in the sample, approximately 80% were seen once. With 11 bases removed from V and 2 bases from J, the gap between germline ends came to 15 bases. CDR1 and CDR2 from the germline V gene are MNHGY and SAAAGT. There are 13 residues in the CDR3. Indicated treatment: preoperative locoregional IRX-2 cytokine immunotherapy. Patients received preoperative, locoregional IRX-2 cytokine immunotherapy in a phase Ib study.

The V and J genes are TRBV6-8 and TRBJ1-1, with D uncertain. The sequence came from a human donor with breast cancer. The specimen was lymph node tissue, collected after IRX-2 immunotherapy. Here the CDR3 reads CAGSQNSNTEAFF. CDR3 nucleotides: TGTGCCGGGAGTCAAAACAGTAACACTGAAGCTTTCTTT.